Below are 32 T cell receptor beta chains sequenced from a single sample in a study of blood T cell repertoires in COVID-19. Using immunoSEQ multiplex PCR, the repertoire was profiled, and TCRdb retains in-frame clones only, with some absent. In the table there are some 150,000 clones, nearly 80% of which are singletons. Sequencing was done on a sample of peripheral blood. These receptors originate from a man older than 75 with acute or convalescent COVID-19.

This clone was counted between two and nine times. V is TRBV7-9 and J is TRBJ1-3; D may be TRBD1 (6 bases). CDR1 and CDR2 (germline): SEHNR, FQNEAQ (reference sequence). The V gene lost 6 bases and the J gene lost 0 bases, with 12 bases spanning the gap. This CDR3 region has 15 residues. The CDR3 loop is CASRGDRTSGNTIYF. The CDR3 DNA reads TGTGCCAGCAGGGGAGACAGGACCTCTGGAAACACCATATATTTT.

V gene TRBV12-5 combines with J gene TRBJ1-3; D gene uncertain. Per germline, CDR1 LGHNT and CDR2 FRNRAP. The ends were cut back, 10 bases at V and 3 bases at J, with 19 bases in the middle. The CDR3 contains 15 residues. This chain's CDR3 is CATILERRDGNTIYF. In DNA form, the CDR3 reads TGTGCTACCATCCTAGAAAGGAGGGATGGAAACACCATATATTTT.

This clone was observed a single time. The chain carries TRBV10-3 and TRBJ1-1; tentative D call: TRBD1 (5 bases). V was cut by 2 bases and J by 0 bases, with 13 bases left in between. The CDR3 has 16 amino acids. The germline V gene encodes CDR1 ENHRY and CDR2 SYGVKD. The CDR3 region is CAISEARVGMNTEAFF. CDR3 sequence (DNA): TGTGCCATCAGTGAGGCCAGGGTGGGGATGAACACTGAAGCTTTCTTT.

The genes are TRBV5-1 and TRBJ1-2; 7 bases map to TRBD1. V was pared by 4 bases and J by 8 bases, with 8 bases of the junction left unmatched. Germline V gene data show CDR1 as SGHRS and CDR2 as YFSETQ. The CDR3 consists of 13 residues. The CDR3 coding sequence is TGCGCCAGCAGCCCTGACAGGGCGGGCGGCTACACCTTC. Its protein product is CASSPDRAGGYTF.

The chain couples TRBV5-5 to TRBJ2-3; D remains unclear. Germline V gene lookup returns CDR1 SGHKS and CDR2 YYEKEE (reference sequence). The V end lost 4 bases, the J end lost 2 bases, and 14 bases lay between the germline ends. The CDR3 totals 15 residues. In DNA, the CDR3 is TGTGCCAGCAGCCCACCCTCAGGTCCCACAGATACGCAGTATTTT. Its translation: CASSPPSGPTDTQYF.

The rearrangement uses TRBV2 and TRBJ2-5; D remains ambiguous. Germline V CDR1 and CDR2: SNHLY, FYNNEI. CDR3 size: 12 residues. Trimming stripped 4 bases from V and 4 bases from J, with 7 bases between. This CDR3 reads CASSVFGETQYF. The CDR3 coding sequence is TGTGCCAGCAGTGTGTTCGGAGAGACCCAGTACTTC.

The chain carries TRBV6-1 and TRBJ1-2, with D unresolved. This CDR3 region has 14 residues. V was pared by 0 bases and J by 3 bases, with 8 bases between. Germline CDR1 and CDR2: MNHNS and SASEGT. The CDR3 reads CASSEAAQHYGYTF. In nucleotides, the CDR3 is TGTGCCAGCAGTGAAGCGGCACAGCACTATGGCTACACCTTC.

This chain uses TRBV6-2 or TRBV6-3 with TRBJ2-1; 9 bases are shared with TRBD2. This CDR3 is built from 15 residues. J lost 2 bases, V lost 6 bases, and 5 bases had no gene match. Germline CDR1 and CDR2: MNHEY and SVGEGT. The CDR3 region has the DNA TGTGCCAGCAGCCTTAGCGGGGGCGCCTACAATGAGCAGTTCTTC. It encodes CASSLSGGAYNEQFF.

A single count supports this clone. This rearrangement joins TRBV30 to TRBJ2-1; D remains unclear. This CDR3 has 10 residues. In germline, CDR1 is GTSNPN, CDR2 SVGIG (reference sequence). With 5 bases removed from V and 4 bases from J, the gap between germline ends came to 3 bases. CDR3 bases: TGTGCCTGGCCTTACAATGAGCAGTTCTTC. Its translation: CAWPYNEQFF.

The V and J genes are TRBV12-3 or TRBV12-4 and TRBJ1-2; no firm D call. Trimming removed 3 bases from V and 4 bases from J, with 9 bases in between. This CDR3 region has 13 residues. The CDR3 sequence: CASSFSGPYGYTF. CDR3 DNA: TGTGCCAGCAGTTTTAGCGGACCCTATGGCTACACCTTC.

The rearrangement uses TRBV7-9 and TRBJ1-2, with a possible D match to TRBD1 (5 bases). This CDR3 spans 15 amino acids. Germline loops: CDR1 SEHNR, CDR2 FQNEAQ (reference sequence). The V gene lost 1 base and the J gene lost 4 bases, with 13 bases spanning the gap. This CDR3 is CASSLDQQGGYGYTF. In DNA form, the CDR3 reads TGTGCCAGCAGCTTAGATCAGCAGGGTGGCTATGGCTACACCTTC. Full variable domain (outside the CDR3, taken from reference TRBV7-9 and TRBJ1-2): DTGVSQNPRHKITKRGQNVTFRCDPISEHNRLYWYRQTLGQGPEFLTYFQNEAQLEKSRLLSDRFSAERPKGSFSTLEIQRTEQGDSAMYLCASSLDQQGGYGYTFGSGTRLTVV.

This chain uses TRBV25-1 with TRBJ2-3, with 9 positions matching TRBD2. CDR3 length equals 14 residues. J was trimmed by 12 bases and V by 1 base; bases with no gene match: 8. CDR1 is MGHDK, CDR2 SYGVNS, per germline. The CDR3 nucleotides read TGTGCCAGCAGTGAATGGCGCGGGGGGGCTTTACAGTATTTT. This sequence encodes CASSEWRGGALQYF. Together with reference TRBV25-1 and TRBJ2-3, the CDR3 gives the full variable domain: EADIYQTPRYLVIGTGKKITLECSQTMGHDKMYWYQQDPGMELHLIHYSYGVNSTEKGDLSSESTVSRIRTEHFPLTLESARPSHTSQYLCASSEWRGGALQYFGPGTRLTVL.

The chain couples TRBV23-1 to TRBJ2-4, with TRBD1 identical over 9 bases. TRBV23-1 is an open reading frame, and its role is uncertain. The V segment lost 4 bases and the J segment 1 base; nucleotides outside the gene matches: 5. The CDR3 contains 16 residues. CDR3 DNA sequence: TGCGCCAGCAGTCCCGGGACAGGGCTCGCCAAAAACATTCAGTACTTC. It specifies CASSPGTGLAKNIQYF.

V gene TRBV10-3 combines with J gene TRBJ1-4, with a possible D match to TRBD1 (6 bases). V was cut by 0 bases and J by 10 bases, with 15 bases left in between. The CDR3 extends over 15 amino acids. The germline V gene encodes CDR1 ENHRY and CDR2 SYGVKD. The CDR3 coding sequence is TGTGCCATCAGTGAGTCGGGCAGGGGAGACGGAAAACTGTTTTTT. This translates into CAISESGRGDGKLFF.

The chain links TRBV7-9 to TRBJ1-6; D may be TRBD1 (6 bases). CDR1 is SEHNR and CDR2 is FQNEAQ in the germline V gene (reference sequence). The CDR3 has 16 amino acids. Trimming took off 0 bases at V and 9 bases at J, with 15 bases between the two ends. The chain's CDR3 is CASSLATSGQSSPLHF. The DNA of the CDR3 is TGTGCCAGCAGCTTAGCAACATCGGGACAATCTTCACCCCTCCACTTT.

The V gene is TRBV9, the J gene TRBJ2-1; 8 bases map to TRBD2. CDR3 size: 15 residues. V lost 1 base, J lost 0 bases, and 0 bases stayed unmatched. Germline-derived CDR1 and CDR2 are SGDLS and YYNGEE. The CDR3 loop is CASSVRGGSYNEQFF. DNA for the CDR3: TGTGCCAGCAGCGTACGGGGGGGCTCCTACAATGAGCAGTTCTTC.

The chain couples TRBV4-3 to TRBJ1-1, with 8 bases matching TRBD1. The CDR3 contains 14 residues. From germline, CDR1 is LGHNA and CDR2 YSLEER. The junction had 4 bases not matched to a gene; V was cut back by 1 base and J by 6 bases. This CDR3 reads CASSQGQGRSEAFF. In DNA form, the CDR3 reads TGCGCCAGCAGCCAAGGACAGGGGAGGTCTGAAGCTTTCTTT.

The chain couples TRBV7-6 to TRBJ2-2; 7 bases fit TRBD1. The ends lost 4 bases at V and 5 bases at J; junction bases unmatched: 7. The V gene's germline CDR1 is SGHVS and CDR2 FNYEAQ. The CDR3 consists of 15 residues. The CDR3 reads CASSSRQGPTGELFF. In DNA form, the CDR3 reads TGTGCCAGCAGCTCCCGACAGGGTCCAACCGGGGAGCTGTTTTTT.

The genes are TRBV15 and TRBJ1-2, with D perhaps matching TRBD1 (5 bases). Germline V gene sequence: CDR1 LNHNV, CDR2 YYDKDF (reference sequence). There are 14 residues in the CDR3. V was trimmed by 5 bases and J by 5 bases, leaving 15 bases between them. The DNA of the CDR3 is TGTGCCACCAGCGTGCGCCAGGGCTGGTATGGCTACACCTTC. Protein product: CATSVRQGWYGYTF.

The gene calls are TRBV5-6 and TRBJ2-3; 12 nucleotides match TRBD2. The CDR3 has 17 residues. V shed 3 bases, J shed 5 bases, and the junction held 10 bases outside the gene matches. Germline-derived CDR1 and CDR2 are SGHDT and YYEEEE. The DNA of the CDR3 is TGTGCCAGCAGCTCCGGCCCAGGACTAGCGGGGAAAGATACGCAGTATTTT. Translated: CASSSGPGLAGKDTQYF.

This sequence joins TRBV14 and TRBJ2-3, with TRBD2 matching 9 bases. Germline V gene lookup returns CDR1 SGHDN and CDR2 FVKESK. The CDR3 consists of 16 residues. V was pared by 1 base and J by 2 bases, with 4 bases of the junction left unmatched. The CDR3 DNA follows: TGTGCCAGCAGCCAAGTGCGGGGGGGCCTCACAGATACGCAGTATTTT. It translates to CASSQVRGGLTDTQYF.

This clone was picked up a small number of times. J is TRBJ2-7 and V is TRBV9, with 12 positions matching TRBD2. CDR3 size: 15 residues. Per the germline V gene, CDR1 is SGDLS and CDR2 is YYNGEE. With V trimmed by 3 bases and J by 7 bases, 8 bases remained unmatched. CDR3 sequence: CASSALAGGPGEQYF. The CDR3, as DNA: TGTGCCAGCAGCGCCCTAGCGGGGGGGCCAGGTGAGCAGTACTTC.

The chain links TRBV5-1 to TRBJ1-2; 9 positions match TRBD1. Trimming at V came to 3 bases and at J to 7 bases, leaving 13 bases not matched to a gene. There are 16 residues in the CDR3. The V gene's germline CDR1 is SGHRS and CDR2 YFSETQ. In nucleotides, the CDR3 is TGCGCCAGCAGCTCTCTAAAGGACAGGGGATTGATTGGCTACACCTTC. As protein: CASSSLKDRGLIGYTF.

The V and J genes are TRBV5-4 and TRBJ1-3; the match to TRBD1 covers 9 bases. Germline V gene lookup returns CDR1 SGHNT and CDR2 YYREEE (reference sequence). This CDR3 is 16 amino acids long. After removal of 2 bases from V and 1 base from J, the junction contained 4 bases not matched to a gene. CDR3 residues: CASSLGQGRSGNTIYF. Written as DNA, the CDR3 is TGTGCCAGCAGCTTAGGACAGGGGAGATCTGGAAACACCATATATTTT.

This clone was counted at least ten times. The V gene is TRBV6-5, the J gene TRBJ1-2; D not resolved. The CDR3 totals 13 residues. Germline V lookup: CDR1 MNHEY, CDR2 SVGAGI. Deletions cut 10 bases from V and 8 bases from J, with 20 bases between. In DNA, the CDR3 is TGTGCCACGTGGAAGAGGAGGGAAGGAGGCTACACCTTC. Protein product: CATWKRREGGYTF.

The V and J genes are TRBV5-8 and TRBJ1-2, with 7 bases fitting TRBD1. Germline V lookup: CDR1 SGHTS, CDR2 YDEGEE. The CDR3 is 14 amino acids. V trimming: 2 bases; J trimming: 3 bases; junction bases outside the gene matches: 4. In DNA form, the CDR3 reads TGTGCCAGCAGCTTTGAGACAGGGTACTATGGCTACACCTTC. As protein: CASSFETGYYGYTF.

The chain uses TRBV11-3 and TRBJ2-4; unclear D gene. From germline, CDR1 is SGHNT and CDR2 YENEEA. Trimming pared 8 bases from V and 5 bases from J, leaving 10 bases between. This CDR3 is built from 12 residues. CDR3 nucleotides: TGTGCCAGCGGCCTTGGGCAAAACATTCAGTACTTC. It is translated as CASGLGQNIQYF.

V usage is TRBV20-1 and J usage is TRBJ2-7, with D hard to call. CDR3 length equals 11 residues. Deletions cut 5 bases from V and 7 bases from J, with 12 bases between. Germline CDR1 reads DFQATT; CDR2 reads SNEGSKA (reference sequence). CDR3 sequence: CSAVQNGEQYF. CDR3 DNA sequence: TGCAGTGCTGTACAGAACGGAGAGCAGTACTTC.

The rearrangement links TRBV28 to TRBJ1-4, with D unclear. The CDR3 loop spans 12 amino acids. Trimming cost V 10 bases and J 14 bases, with 20 bases left between them. From germline, CDR1 is MDHEN and CDR2 SYDVKM. CDR3 sequence (DNA): TGTGCCACGTCCTCGTCCTTAAACTACCTGTTTTTT. It yields the protein CATSSSLNYLFF. Supplemented by reference TRBV28 and TRBJ1-4, the full variable domain reads DVKVTQSSRYLVKRTGEKVFLECVQDMDHENMFWYRQDPGLGLRLIYFSYDVKMKEKGDIPEGYSVSREKKERFSLILESASTNQTSMYLCATSSSLNYLFFGSGTQLSVL.

This sequence joins TRBV10-3 and TRBJ1-3; tentatively, D is TRBD1 (5 bases). Germline V CDR1 and CDR2: ENHRY, SYGVKD. V dropped 5 bases and J dropped 3 bases, with 11 bases sitting between them. This CDR3 has 14 residues. Written as DNA, the CDR3 is TGTGCCATCAGTCCCGACAGAGATGGAAACACCATATATTTT. Translated, it gives CAISPDRDGNTIYF.

V is TRBV29-1 and J is TRBJ2-7, with a possible D match to TRBD1 (7 bases). The CDR3 extends over 13 amino acids. Trimming pared 2 bases from V and 2 bases from J, leaving 10 bases between. Germline V lookup: CDR1 SQVTM, CDR2 ANQGSEA. This CDR3 reads CSVEQGGTYEQYF. CDR3 bases: TGCAGCGTTGAACAGGGGGGAACCTACGAGCAGTACTTC.

This clone appeared once. The chain couples TRBV3-1 (or the pseudogene TRBV3-2) to TRBJ1-3; TRBD1 agrees at 11 bases. Germline V gene lookup returns CDR1 LGHDT and CDR2 YNNKEL (reference sequence). This CDR3 is built from 17 residues. Trimming removed 0 bases from V and 4 bases from J; junction bases left unmatched: 5. The DNA for the CDR3 is TGTGCCAGCAGCCAAGATTTCGGGACAGGGGGAGGAAACACCATATATTTT. Its translation is CASSQDFGTGGGNTIYF.